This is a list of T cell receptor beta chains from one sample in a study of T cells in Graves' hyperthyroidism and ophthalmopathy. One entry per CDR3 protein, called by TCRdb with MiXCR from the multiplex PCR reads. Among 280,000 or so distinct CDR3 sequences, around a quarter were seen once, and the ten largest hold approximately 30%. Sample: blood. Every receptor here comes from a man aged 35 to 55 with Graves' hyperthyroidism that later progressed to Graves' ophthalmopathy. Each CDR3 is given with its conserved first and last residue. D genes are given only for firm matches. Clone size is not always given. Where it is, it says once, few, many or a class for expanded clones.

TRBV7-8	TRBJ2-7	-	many	CASSPPGNEQYF	TGTGCCAGCAGCCCCCCCGGGAACGAGCAGTACTTC
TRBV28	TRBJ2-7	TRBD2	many	CASSGLAGWTYEQYF	TGTGCCAGTTCGGGACTAGCGGGGTGGACCTACGAGCAGTACTTC
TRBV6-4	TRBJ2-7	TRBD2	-	CASSGTSGSGQYF	TGTGCCAGCAGTGGGACTAGCGGGAGCGGGCAGTACTTC
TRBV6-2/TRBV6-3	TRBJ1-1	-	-	CASSYLGAAFF	TGTGCCAGCAGTTACCTGGGGGCGGCTTTCTTT
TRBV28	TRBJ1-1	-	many	CASRPTGRPTEAFF	TGTGCCAGCAGACCGACCGGTCGACCGACTGAAGCTTTCTTT
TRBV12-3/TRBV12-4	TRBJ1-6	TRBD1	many	CASSIEGARYSPLHF	TGTGCCAGCAGTATTGAGGGGGCGCGTTATTCACCCCTCCACTTT
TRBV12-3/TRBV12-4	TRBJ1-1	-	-	CASSPRTAMNTEAFF	TGTGCCAGCAGCCCAAGGACAGCCATGAACACTGAAGCTTTCTTT
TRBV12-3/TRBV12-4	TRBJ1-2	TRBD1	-	CASSLRGGQGWGQGYTF	TGTGCCAGCAGCCTAAGAGGTGGACAGGGGTGGGGTCAAGGCTACACCTTC
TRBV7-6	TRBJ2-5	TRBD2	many	CASSRAGVGETQYF	TGTGCCAGCAGCCGAGCGGGAGTAGGCGAGACCCAGTACTTC
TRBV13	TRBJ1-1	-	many	CASSLGARRAFF	TGTGCCAGCAGCTTAGGGGCAAGACGGGCTTTCTTT
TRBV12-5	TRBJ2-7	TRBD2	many	CASGLGLAGDYEQYF	TGTGCTAGTGGTTTGGGGCTAGCGGGAGACTACGAGCAGTACTTC
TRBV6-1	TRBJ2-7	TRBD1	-	CASRSPGQDSYEQYF	TGTGCCAGCAGGTCACCGGGACAGGATTCCTACGAGCAGTACTTC
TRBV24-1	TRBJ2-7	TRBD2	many	CATQGLADEQYF	TGTGCCACCCAAGGACTAGCGGACGAGCAGTACTTC
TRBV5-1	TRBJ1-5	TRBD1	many	CASSRTGFSNQPQHF	TGCGCCAGCAGCCGGACAGGGTTTAGCAATCAGCCCCAGCATTTT
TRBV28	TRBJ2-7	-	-	CASTLPGSYEQYF	TGTGCCAGCACCCTACCCGGCTCCTACGAGCAGTACTTC
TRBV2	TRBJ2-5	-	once	CASRTGIQETQYF	TGTGCCAGCAGGACCGGGATCCAAGAGACCCAGTACTTC
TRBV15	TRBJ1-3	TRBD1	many	CATSRDRFLTGAKSGNTIYF	TGTGCCACCAGCAGAGATCGGTTCTTGACAGGGGCCAAGAGCGGAAACACCATATATTTT
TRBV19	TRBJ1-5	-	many	CASSQGQPQHF	TGTGCCAGTAGTCAGGGACAGCCCCAGCATTTT
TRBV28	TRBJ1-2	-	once	CASSFMVSGYTF	TGTGCCAGCAGTTTCATGGTGAGCGGCTACACCTTC
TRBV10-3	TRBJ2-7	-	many	CAISEKVDPGEQYF	TGTGCCATCAGTGAGAAGGTAGATCCGGGCGAGCAGTACTTC
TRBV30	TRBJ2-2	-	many	CASIKAGGELFF	TGTGCTTCCATCAAAGCTGGCGGGGAGCTGTTTTTT
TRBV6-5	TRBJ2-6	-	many	CASSLFRGSGANVLTF	TGTGCCAGCAGCTTATTTAGGGGTTCTGGGGCCAACGTCCTGACTTTC
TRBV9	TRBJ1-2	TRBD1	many	CASSVDQGGRTNGYTF	TGTGCCAGCAGCGTAGATCAGGGGGGACGCACTAATGGCTACACCTTC
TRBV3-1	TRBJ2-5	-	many	CASGSGQETQYF	TGTGCCAGCGGTAGCGGCCAAGAGACCCAGTACTTC
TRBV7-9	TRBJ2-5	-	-	CASSLVAEETQYF	TGTGCCAGCAGCTTAGTGGCAGAAGAGACCCAGTACTTC
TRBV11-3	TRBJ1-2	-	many	CASSLVAGGQNYGYTF	TGTGCCAGCAGCTTAGTTGCTGGCGGGCAGAACTATGGCTACACCTTC
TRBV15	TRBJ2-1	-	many	CATSDRTLGEQFF	TGTGCCACCAGCGATCGGACCCTCGGTGAGCAGTTCTTC
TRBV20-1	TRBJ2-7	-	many	CSARGGGGISSYEQYF	TGCAGTGCTAGAGGGGGGGGCGGGATAAGCTCCTACGAGCAGTACTTC
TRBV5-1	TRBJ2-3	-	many	CASSLYSGTARTDTQYF	TGCGCCAGCAGCTTGTACAGCGGAACCGCCCGCACAGATACGCAGTATTTT
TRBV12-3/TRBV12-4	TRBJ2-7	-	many	CASSFGLAYEQYF	TGTGCCAGCAGTTTCGGGCTGGCCTACGAGCAGTACTTC
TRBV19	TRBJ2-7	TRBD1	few	CASSNPRDSIYEQYF	TGTGCCAGTAGTAATCCCCGGGACAGTATATACGAGCAGTACTTC
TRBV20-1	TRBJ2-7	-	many	CSARDGVGSYEQYF	TGCAGTGCTAGAGATGGAGTGGGCTCCTACGAGCAGTACTTC
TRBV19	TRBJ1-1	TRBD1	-	CASRRQGFNTEAFF	TGTGCCAGTAGAAGACAGGGATTTAACACTGAAGCTTTCTTT
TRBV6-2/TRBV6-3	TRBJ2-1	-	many	CASRLVNEQFF	TGTGCCAGCAGATTAGTCAATGAGCAGTTCTTC
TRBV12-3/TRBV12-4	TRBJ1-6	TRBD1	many	CASSRRQGNSPLHF	TGTGCCAGCAGTCGCCGACAGGGAAATTCACCCCTCCACTTT
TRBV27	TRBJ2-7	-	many	CASSFRGTDFYEQYF	TGTGCCAGCAGTTTCAGGGGAACTGACTTCTACGAGCAGTACTTC
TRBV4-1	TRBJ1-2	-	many	CASSQDPGGRAYGYTF	TGCGCCAGCAGCCAAGATCCTGGGGGTAGGGCCTATGGCTACACCTTC
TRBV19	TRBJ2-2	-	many	CASRPTATGELFF	TGTGCCAGTAGGCCGACAGCCACCGGGGAGCTGTTTTTT
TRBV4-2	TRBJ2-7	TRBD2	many	CASSRGGASGRTEQYF	TGTGCCAGCAGCCGAGGGGGGGCTAGCGGGAGGACCGAGCAGTACTTC
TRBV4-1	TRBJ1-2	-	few	CASRRQDSAPGDGYTF	TGCGCCAGCCGCCGGCAGGACAGCGCCCCCGGGGATGGCTACACCTTC
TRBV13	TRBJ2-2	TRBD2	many	CASSFWSSGNPGELFF	TGTGCCAGCAGCTTTTGGTCTAGCGGGAACCCCGGGGAGCTGTTTTTT
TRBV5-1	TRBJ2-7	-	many	CASSLGRPVHEQYF	TGCGCCAGCAGCCTCGGACGCCCAGTTCACGAGCAGTACTTC
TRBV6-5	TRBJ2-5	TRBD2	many	CASSYSREGDETQYF	TGTGCCAGCAGTTACTCTCGGGAGGGTGATGAGACCCAGTACTTC
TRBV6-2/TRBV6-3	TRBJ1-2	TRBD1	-	CASSQGQHNWNYGYTF	TGTGCCAGCAGTCAGGGACAGCACAATTGGAACTATGGCTACACCTTC
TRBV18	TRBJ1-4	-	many	CASSPPSSGDEKLFF	TGTGCCAGCTCACCACCTTCCTCGGGGGATGAAAAACTGTTTTTT
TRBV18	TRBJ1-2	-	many	CASSPTELIIGYTF	TGTGCCAGCTCACCAACGGAGTTGATAATCGGCTACACCTTC
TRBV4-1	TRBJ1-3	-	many	CASSFYNSPSSGNTIYF	TGCGCCAGCAGTTTTTATAACAGCCCTTCCTCTGGAAACACCATATATTTT
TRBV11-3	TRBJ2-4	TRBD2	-	CASSSPQVAGGAKNIQYF	TGTGCCAGCAGCTCACCACAGGTGGCGGGAGGGGCCAAAAACATTCAGTACTTC
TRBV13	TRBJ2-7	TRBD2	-	CASSARTSSSSYEQYF	TGTGCCAGCAGCGCCCGGACTAGCAGCTCATCCTACGAGCAGTACTTC
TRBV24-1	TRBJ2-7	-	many	CATSEGGTYEQYF	TGTGCCACCAGTGAGGGCGGAACCTACGAGCAGTACTTC
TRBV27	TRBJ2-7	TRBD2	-	CASSPIAGVEQYF	TGTGCCAGCAGTCCGATAGCGGGAGTCGAGCAGTACTTC
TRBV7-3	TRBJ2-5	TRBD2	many	CASSLTSGSSETQYF	TGTGCCAGCAGCTTAACTAGCGGGAGTTCTGAGACCCAGTACTTC
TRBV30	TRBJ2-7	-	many	CAWSRGLYEQYF	TGTGCCTGGAGCAGGGGACTTTACGAGCAGTACTTC
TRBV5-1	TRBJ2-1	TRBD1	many	CASVGQGALYNEQFF	TGCGCCAGCGTCGGACAGGGGGCTTTATACAATGAGCAGTTCTTC
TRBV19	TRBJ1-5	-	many	CAPLFSTSFSNQPQHF	TGTGCCCCCCTGTTCAGTACCTCCTTTAGCAATCAGCCCCAGCATTTT
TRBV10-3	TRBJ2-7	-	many	CAISERRSSYEQYF	TGTGCCATCAGTGAGCGGCGGAGCTCCTACGAGCAGTACTTC
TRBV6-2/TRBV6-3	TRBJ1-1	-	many	CASSYDPKNTEAFF	TGTGCCAGCAGTTACGATCCGAAGAACACTGAAGCTTTCTTT
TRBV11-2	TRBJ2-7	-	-	CASSLVWDSAPYEQYF	TGTGCCAGCAGCTTAGTGTGGGATAGCGCACCCTACGAGCAGTACTTC
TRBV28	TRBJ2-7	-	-	CATGGAGADSYEQYF	TGTGCCACCGGAGGGGCGGGGGCCGACTCCTACGAGCAGTACTTC
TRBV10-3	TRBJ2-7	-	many	CAIASGQRIYEQYF	TGTGCCATCGCGTCGGGACAAAGGATATACGAGCAGTACTTC